Sequencing of this T cell receptor beta chain was carried out in a study of T cells and Merkel cell carcinoma outcomes. This CDR3 comprises 15 residues. V dropped 4 bases and J dropped 3 bases, with 17 bases sitting between them. Germline CDR1 is SGDLS and CDR2 is YYNGEE. The protocol was immunoSEQ multiplex PCR, while the TCRdb copy is restricted to in-frame clones and leaves out a portion. The data show about 2,100 clones, roughly 90% seen once. With respect to this clone: The target antigen is unknown.

Regarding the study as a whole: In Merkel cell carcinoma, repertoire and T-cell density reportedly predicted outcomes.

The chain has TRBV9 and TRBJ2-7; D is possibly TRBD2 (6 bases). This TCR was sampled from a human donor with Merkel cell carcinoma. Sequencing was performed on tumor tissue from Merkel cell carcinoma. CDR3 sequence: CASSPGRGGLYEQYF. CDR3 DNA sequence: TGTGCCAGCAGCCCGGGTCGGGGAGGACTCTACGAGCAGTACTTC.